This TCR beta chain was recorded in a study of CD8 T cells in ankylosing spondylitis. MiXCR was run by TCRdb on the 5' RACE reads, yielding one entry per CDR3 protein. Among about 150,000 distinct CDR3 sequences listed, around 45% were seen once. Germline V gene data show CDR1 as SGHTA and CDR2 as FQGNSA. J was trimmed by 5 bases and V by 5 bases; bases with no gene match: 6. CDR3 size: 14 residues. Concerning this clonotype: Its cognate antigen is unknown.

Whole-study findings and limits: Disease-linked clones proved CD8+ and comparatively uncommon in peripheral blood.

V is TRBV7-2 and J is TRBJ2-5, with 9 bases identical to TRBD1. Sequencing was carried out using synovial fluid, either unsorted or a sorted T cell fraction (not recorded which). This TCR derives from a male donor with ankylosing spondylitis. This chain's CDR3 is CASSNPGQGETQYF. In DNA form, the CDR3 reads TGTGCCAGCAGCAACCCGGGACAGGGTGAGACCCAGTACTTC.